This passage covers 29 T cell receptor beta chains from one sample sequenced in a study of blood T cell repertoires in COVID-19. Repertoires were generated with immunoSEQ multiplex PCR, while TCRdb's copy carries only in-frame clones and drops some. Of 340,000 or so clones in the sample, more than 75% were seen once. The sequenced sample was peripheral blood. The receptors originated from a man over 45 with active or convalescent COVID-19.

This rearrangement joins TRBV7-2 to TRBJ1-2, with 9 bases that match TRBD1. Germline CDR1 is SGHTA and CDR2 is FQGNSA. V lost 4 bases and J lost 1; bases outside the gene matches: 13. This CDR3 is built from 18 residues. The CDR3 loop is CASSSNQQGALINYGYTF. Written as DNA, the CDR3 is TGTGCCAGCAGCTCCAACCAACAGGGGGCATTGATTAACTATGGCTACACCTTC.

The chain combines TRBV5-4 with TRBJ2-1, with 9 bases matching TRBD2. The CDR3 is made up of 15 amino acids. Unmatched junction bases numbered 3, after V lost 0 bases and J lost 5 bases. Looked up from germline, CDR1 is SGHNT and CDR2 is YYREEE (reference sequence). Written as DNA, the CDR3 is TGTGCCAGCAGCTTGGTAGCTAGCGGGGACAATGAGCAGTTCTTC. Amino acid sequence: CASSLVASGDNEQFF.

The chain uses TRBV5-4 and TRBJ2-3; 10 positions match TRBD1. The CDR3 is 15 amino acids. Trimming took 3 bases from V and 4 from J; bases not matched to a gene: 5. From germline, CDR1 is SGHNT and CDR2 YYREEE (reference sequence). CDR3: CASSSGQGGPDTQYF. CDR3 DNA sequence: TGTGCCAGCAGCTCTGGACAGGGGGGACCAGATACGCAGTATTTT. Full variable domain (rest looked up from reference TRBV5-4 and TRBJ2-3): ETGVTQSPTHLIKTRGQQVTLRCSSQSGHNTVSWYQQALGQGPQFIFQYYREEENGRGNFPPRFSGLQFPNYSSELNVNALELDDSALYLCASSSGQGGPDTQYFGPGTRLTVL.

The rearrangement joins TRBV5-1 to TRBJ1-1; weak D call: TRBD1 (5 bases). The CDR3 covers 14 residues. Germline assignment: CDR1 SGHRS and CDR2 YFSETQ. The V and J ends lost 3 bases and 1 base respectively, with 10 bases between them. CDR3 sequence (DNA): TGCGCCAGCAGCTGGGGCCCACCGAACACTGAAGCTTTCTTT. Translation gives CASSWGPPNTEAFF.

CDR3 nucleotide sequence: TGTGCCAGTAGCCAGCGTCTCCATGAGCAGTTCTTC. Translation: CASSQRLHEQFF. The chain couples TRBV19 to TRBJ2-1; D is unresolved. V was shortened by 6 bases and J by 8 bases, with 11 bases between the two germline ends. The CDR3 sequence is 12 residues long. Germline lookup yields CDR1 LNHDA and CDR2 SQIVND (reference sequence).

The chain has TRBV27 and TRBJ2-7, with 7 positions matching TRBD1. The trim removed 7 bases at V and 2 bases at J, leaving 14 bases unmatched. The germline V gene encodes CDR1 MNHEY and CDR2 SMNVEV (reference sequence). The CDR3 has 16 amino acids. This CDR3 is CASTPPETGPTYEQYF. CDR3 bases: TGTGCCAGCACTCCTCCCGAGACAGGGCCAACCTACGAGCAGTACTTC.

The genes are TRBV7-2 and TRBJ1-5; tentative D call: TRBD1 (5 bases). Between the trimmed V and J ends, which lost 1 base and 9 bases, there was a span of 13 bases. CDR1 is SGHTA and CDR2 is FQGNSA in the germline V gene. The CDR3 covers 14 residues. Written as DNA, the CDR3 is TGTGCCAGCAGCTTAGGGACGGGGGGTCGGCCCCAGCATTTT. Residues: CASSLGTGGRPQHF.

The chain has TRBV28 and TRBJ1-5, with D possibly being TRBD1 (5 bases). The ends were cut back, 8 bases at V and 0 bases at J, with 11 bases in the middle. Per the germline V gene, CDR1 is MDHEN and CDR2 is SYDVKM. The CDR3 length is 14 residues. CDR3 sequence: CASGAPYSNQPQHF. Written as DNA, the CDR3 is TGTGCCAGCGGGGCTCCGTATAGCAATCAGCCCCAGCATTTT.

This chain uses TRBV28 with TRBJ2-2; 7 bases fit TRBD2. Trimming took 7 bases from V and 5 from J; bases not matched to a gene: 16. Germline V gives CDR1 MDHEN, CDR2 SYDVKM. The CDR3 has 17 residues. The CDR3 protein is CASIPNRGPGGTGELFF. CDR3 nucleotides: TGTGCCAGCATTCCCAACCGGGGCCCGGGGGGAACCGGGGAGCTGTTTTTT.

This clone was found once. The V call is TRBV6-5, the J call TRBJ2-3; possibly TRBD1 for D (6 bases). This CDR3 contains 15 residues. Deletions cut 6 bases from V and 2 bases from J, with 15 bases between. Germline loops: CDR1 MNHEY, CDR2 SVGAGI. The CDR3 reads CASRPPGHTTDTQYF. CDR3 DNA sequence: TGTGCCAGCAGACCCCCGGGACACACCACAGATACGCAGTATTTT.

The chain has TRBV28 and TRBJ1-1, with D unresolved. The germline gives CDR1 MDHEN, CDR2 SYDVKM. The V gene lost 4 bases and the J gene lost 0 bases, with 9 bases spanning the gap. This CDR3 has 14 amino acids. The CDR3, as DNA: TGTGCCAGCAGTTCCCCCAGTGTGAACACTGAAGCTTTCTTT. Encoded protein: CASSSPSVNTEAFF.

J is TRBJ1-2 and V is TRBV6-5, with a tentative D call TRBD1 (6 bases). Deletions cut 5 bases from V and 4 bases from J, with 17 bases between. There are 15 residues in the CDR3. CDR1 MNHEY and CDR2 SVGAGI come from the germline V gene. The CDR3 DNA is TGTGCCAGCAGTACGGGGGGGCAGGGCGGCTATGGCTACACCTTC. Translated: CASSTGGQGGYGYTF.

The gene calls are TRBV5-8 and TRBJ1-1, with no clear D. The V gene's germline CDR1 is SGHTS and CDR2 YDEGEE. The germline V and J ends were trimmed by 1 base and 2 bases, with 12 bases remaining between them. The CDR3 has 15 amino acids. The CDR3 nucleotides read TGTGCCAGCAGCTTGTACCAGGTCGGTAACACTGAAGCTTTCTTT. This sequence encodes CASSLYQVGNTEAFF. Together with reference TRBV5-8 and TRBJ1-1, the CDR3 gives the full variable domain: EAGVTQSPTHLIKTRGQQATLRCSPISGHTSVYWYQQALGLGLQFLLWYDEGEERNRGNFPPRFSGRQFPNYSSELNVNALELEDSALYLCASSLYQVGNTEAFFGQGTRLTVV.

The chain combines TRBV5-5 with TRBJ1-2; TRBD1 matches at 7 bases. The CDR3 is 15 residues long. Germline CDR1 SGHKS, CDR2 YYEKEE (reference sequence). V shed 2 bases and J 5 bases; nucleotides not matched to a gene: 9. CDR3 protein: CASSFRDSPGYGYTF. CDR3 in DNA: TGTGCCAGCAGCTTCCGGGACAGCCCCGGGTATGGCTACACCTTC. The full variable domain, with the rest looked up from reference TRBV5-5 and TRBJ1-2, is DAGVTQSPTHLIKTRGQQVTLRCSPISGHKSVSWYQQVLGQGPQFIFQYYEKEERGRGNFPDRFSARQFPNYSSELNVNALLLGDSALYLCASSFRDSPGYGYTFGSGTRLTVV.

The table lists this clone with a few counts. The chain joins TRBV5-1 to TRBJ2-3; D gene unclear. Trimming pared 0 bases from V and 7 bases from J, leaving 9 bases between. This CDR3 is 13 amino acids long. From germline, CDR1 is SGHRS and CDR2 YFSETQ. DNA for the CDR3: TGCGCCAGCAGCTTGGGGTTGGAGTATACGCAGTATTTT. It encodes CASSLGLEYTQYF. The variable domain in full, completed from reference TRBV5-1 and TRBJ2-3, reads KAGVTQTPRYLIKTRGQQVTLSCSPISGHRSVSWYQQTPGQGLQFLFEYFSETQRNKGNFPGRFSGRQFSNSRSEMNVSTLELGDSALYLCASSLGLEYTQYFGPGTRLTVL.

This sequence joins TRBV24-1 and TRBJ1-5; weak D call: TRBD1 (5 bases). V lost 7 bases to trimming and J lost 5 bases, with 14 bases between them. Germline loops: CDR1 KGHDR, CDR2 SFDVKD. This CDR3 is 14 amino acids long. The DNA for the CDR3 is TGTGCCACCAGCCGGTCCACAGGAGATCAGCCCCAGCATTTT. As protein: CATSRSTGDQPQHF.

This chain joins TRBV5-1 and TRBJ1-4; 11 nucleotides agree with TRBD1. J gave up 10 bases and V 5 bases, and 7 bases lay outside the gene matches. The germline CDR1 and CDR2 sequences are SGHRS and YFSETQ. This CDR3 contains 14 residues. The CDR3 reads CASRTGTGGGKLFF. Written as DNA, the CDR3 is TGCGCCAGCAGAACCGGGACAGGGGGTGGAAAACTGTTTTTT.

The rearrangement uses TRBV10-3 and TRBJ1-4, with 10 positions matching TRBD1. This CDR3 has 14 residues. In germline, CDR1 is ENHRY, CDR2 SYGVKD. Germline trimming cut 11 bases from V and 10 bases from J; bases unmatched to any gene: 13. CDR3 bases: TGTGCCGCATCCCCCGGGACAGGGGAAGGAAAACTGTTTTTT. This translates into CAASPGTGEGKLFF.

This clone was seen a few times. The J gene is TRBJ1-4, the V gene TRBV24-1; D is unresolved. CDR1 and CDR2 from the germline V gene are KGHDR and SFDVKD. The V and J ends lost 4 bases and 3 bases respectively, with 8 bases between them. The CDR3 extends over 14 amino acids. In nucleotides, the CDR3 is TGTGCCACCAGTGACGCGAGGTCTAATGAAAAACTGTTTTTT. It encodes CATSDARSNEKLFF.

The chain links TRBV27 to TRBJ2-1; 9 nucleotides agree with TRBD2. J gave up 7 bases and V 6 bases, and 16 bases lay outside the gene matches. The germline CDR1 and CDR2 sequences are MNHEY and SMNVEV (reference sequence). The length of the CDR3 is 17 residues. In nucleotides, the CDR3 is TGTGCCAGCAGGGAACCGGGACTAGCTTTTTTTGGGAATGAGCAGTTCTTC. It codes for CASREPGLAFFGNEQFF.

CDR3 loop: CATSDPNYDEQYF. DNA for the CDR3: TGTGCCACCAGTGATCCTAACTACGACGAGCAGTACTTC. This rearrangement joins TRBV24-1 to TRBJ2-7; no clear D. The germline V gene encodes CDR1 KGHDR and CDR2 SFDVKD. The CDR3 has 13 amino acids. V was shortened by 3 bases and J by 5 bases, with 10 bases between the two germline ends.

This chain joins TRBV28 and TRBJ1-2; unclear D gene. The germline V gene encodes CDR1 MDHEN and CDR2 SYDVKM. CDR3 length: 12 amino acids. V lost 4 bases and J lost 5, with 8 bases in between. The CDR3 region is CASSSPPYGYTF. The CDR3 DNA is TGTGCCAGCAGTTCCCCCCCGTATGGCTACACCTTC.

The chain uses TRBV5-1 and TRBJ2-7; possible D gene TRBD2, 6 bases. V was cut by 1 base and J by 3 bases, with 11 bases left in between. The CDR3 runs 14 residues. The germline CDR1 and CDR2 sequences are SGHRS and YFSETQ. The CDR3 sequence: CASSLSGSVYEQYF. As DNA, the CDR3 is TGCGCCAGCAGCTTGAGCGGGTCGGTCTACGAGCAGTACTTC. The complete variable domain, with remaining parts taken from reference TRBV5-1 and TRBJ2-7, reads KAGVTQTPRYLIKTRGQQVTLSCSPISGHRSVSWYQQTPGQGLQFLFEYFSETQRNKGNFPGRFSGRQFSNSRSEMNVSTLELGDSALYLCASSLSGSVYEQYFGPGTRLTVT.

This clone was observed a single time. The V gene is TRBV11-3, the J gene TRBJ1-4; TRBD1 aligns across 8 bases. After removal of 5 bases from V and 8 bases from J, the junction contained 7 bases not matched to a gene. Germline CDR1 SGHNT, CDR2 YENEEA. This CDR3 is 14 amino acids long. CDR3 nucleotide sequence: TGTGCCAGCAGCCGCAGGGGGCGCCAAGAAAAACTGTTTTTT. It specifies CASSRRGRQEKLFF.

This clone was seen just once. This sequence joins TRBV3-1 (or the pseudogene TRBV3-2) and TRBJ2-7; 14 bases are shared with TRBD2. The CDR3 has 18 amino acids. Germline trimming cut 3 bases from V and 6 bases from J; bases unmatched to any gene: 13. Germline V gene lookup returns CDR1 LGHDT and CDR2 YNNKEL (reference sequence). The CDR3 coding sequence is TGTGCCAGCAGCCATCGACTAGCGGGAGGGCCAAATTCTATCGAGCAGTACTTC. Its protein is CASSHRLAGGPNSIEQYF.

The rearrangement uses TRBV10-3 and TRBJ1-1; tentative D call: TRBD1 (6 bases). Germline V gene data show CDR1 as ENHRY and CDR2 as SYGVKD. Between the trimmed V and J ends, which lost 2 bases and 0 bases, there was a span of 10 bases. The CDR3 spans 15 residues. CDR3 region: CAISERQEMNTEAFF. CDR3 DNA sequence: TGTGCCATCAGTGAGCGACAGGAGATGAACACTGAAGCTTTCTTT.

V is TRBV4-1 and J is TRBJ1-6, with 10 bases fitting TRBD1. Germline CDR1 MGHRA, CDR2 YSYEKL. J gave up 0 bases and V 3 bases, and 5 bases lay outside the gene matches. There are 18 residues in the CDR3. The CDR3 spells CASSHGTGASSYNSPLHF. CDR3 bases: TGCGCCAGCAGCCATGGGACAGGGGCAAGCTCCTATAATTCACCCCTCCACTTT.

The V gene is TRBV18, the J gene TRBJ1-5; 12 nucleotides align to TRBD1. CDR1 and CDR2 (germline): KGHSH, LQKENI. The CDR3 contains 14 residues. V shed 6 bases and J 10 bases; nucleotides not matched to a gene: 7. The CDR3 reads CASSLGQGAGPQHF. The CDR3 DNA is TGTGCCAGCTCCCTGGGACAGGGGGCAGGCCCCCAGCATTTT.

This chain uses TRBV19 with TRBJ1-5, with D possibly matching TRBD1 (5 bases). Germline CDR1 LNHDA, CDR2 SQIVND (reference sequence). Trimming removed 4 bases at V and 6 bases at J, with 16 bases between. The CDR3 loop spans 15 amino acids. The CDR3 sequence: CASSRDQGWGQPQHF. In DNA form, the CDR3 reads TGTGCCAGTAGTAGGGATCAGGGCTGGGGTCAGCCCCAGCATTTT.